One and the same sample provided the 24 T cell receptor beta chains below, sequenced in a study of blood T cells in healthy people across ages. Through a sample-barcoded 5' primer and a J-beta primer mix, a second PCR was run for roughly 7 to 12 cycles. TCRdb fed the 5' RACE reads into MiXCR, producing one record per CDR3 protein. There are around 1,000,000 distinct CDR3 sequences in the sample; 25% occur only once, and 0.65% to 0.95% lies in the top ten. The same sample was also used in a study of T cells of mothers and their children.

Sequences were obtained from blood. The receptor source for this set is a girl aged 2 to 10 in good health.

The chain is built from TRBV7-2 and TRBJ2-1; D perhaps matches TRBD1 (7 bases). The CDR3 is 16 residues long. The ends were cut back, 5 bases at V and 5 bases at J, with 19 bases in the middle. Looked up from germline, CDR1 is SGHTA and CDR2 is FQGNSA. The CDR3 region is CASSLRRGQINNEQFF. In nucleotides, the CDR3 is TGTGCCAGCAGCCTCCGGAGGGGACAGATTAACAATGAGCAGTTCTTC.

A few counts support this clonotype. This chain uses TRBV29-1 with TRBJ1-5, with D unresolved. Germline CDR1 SQVTM, CDR2 ANQGSEA. The V end was cut by 4 bases, the J end by 4 bases, with 11 bases between. CDR3 length: 13 amino acids. Written as DNA, the CDR3 is TGCAGCGTTGTAGCAGGATGGAATCAGCCCCAGCATTTT. Its protein is CSVVAGWNQPQHF.

This clonotype was seen a few times. The chain joins TRBV6-6 to TRBJ2-2; D gene unclear. Trimming pared 2 bases from V and 0 bases from J, leaving 7 bases between. Germline-derived CDR1 and CDR2 are MNHNY and SVGAGI (reference sequence). This CDR3 contains 15 residues. CDR3 bases: TGTGCCAGCAGTTACGACTGGGCGAACACCGGGGAGCTGTTTTTT. Translating it yields CASSYDWANTGELFF.

The CDR3: CASSQEESRRETQYF. CDR3 DNA sequence: TGCGCCAGCAGCCAAGAAGAATCCAGAAGAGAGACCCAGTACTTC. J is TRBJ2-5 and V is TRBV4-1, with D uncertain. The germline V and J ends were trimmed by 0 bases and 4 bases, with 12 bases remaining between them. CDR3 size: 15 residues. From germline, CDR1 is MGHRA and CDR2 YSYEKL.

The chain links TRBV19 to TRBJ1-1; D remains unclear. The CDR3 totals 13 residues. Germline-derived CDR1 and CDR2 are LNHDA and SQIVND (reference sequence). V lost 6 bases to trimming and J lost 2 bases, with 10 bases between them. The CDR3 bases are TGTGCCAGTAGGAGGGCCCTTAACACTGAAGCTTTCTTT. Amino acid sequence: CASRRALNTEAFF.

The rearrangement joins TRBV15 to TRBJ2-7, with D possibly TRBD1 on 5 matching bases. This CDR3 contains 14 residues. Deletions cut 5 bases from V and 0 bases from J, with 11 bases between. The germline CDR1 and CDR2 sequences are LNHNV and YYDKDF (reference sequence). CDR3 sequence reads: CATSPQGDSYEQYF. CDR3 in DNA: TGTGCCACCAGCCCTCAAGGGGACTCCTACGAGCAGTACTTC.

The chain has TRBV29-1 and TRBJ1-1; D may be TRBD1 (5 bases). This CDR3 contains 13 residues. With 7 bases removed from V and 5 bases from J, the gap between germline ends came to 17 bases. In germline, CDR1 is SQVTM, CDR2 ANQGSEA. CDR3 protein: CSGLIGGNTEAFF. The CDR3 DNA follows: TGCAGCGGCCTGATTGGGGGAAATACTGAAGCTTTCTTT.

Here the CDR3 reads CASKPGTDTQYF. The CDR3 DNA is TGTGCCAGCAAACCCGGCACAGATACGCAGTATTTT. The chain links TRBV6-2 or TRBV6-3 to TRBJ2-3; the D is unclear. The CDR3 is made up of 12 amino acids. Trimming left V 7 bases short and J 1 base short, with 6 bases between. Germline V CDR1 and CDR2: MNHEY, SVGEGT.

This clonotype showed up just a few times. The chain links TRBV5-6 to TRBJ1-4; the D is unclear. The V gene's germline CDR1 is SGHDT and CDR2 YYEEEE. Trimming took 2 bases from V and 0 from J, leaving 11 bases between them. The CDR3 is 16 residues long. The CDR3 nucleotides read TGTGCCAGCAGCTTAAGACGGCGTGCAACTAATGAAAAACTGTTTTTT. Amino acids: CASSLRRRATNEKLFF.

For the CDR3, the DNA is TGTGCCAGCGGAATCAACTCCTACGAGCAGTACTTC. This translates into CASGINSYEQYF. The chain links TRBV9 to TRBJ2-7, with D unclear. This CDR3 is 12 amino acids long. Trimming left V 7 bases short and J 0 bases short, with 8 bases between. The germline gives CDR1 SGDLS, CDR2 YYNGEE.

This clonotype was observed a few times. This rearrangement joins TRBV7-9 to TRBJ2-3, with a weak D call TRBD1 (7 bases). Germline V lookup: CDR1 SEHNR, CDR2 FQNEAQ (reference sequence). V was trimmed by 3 bases and J by 0 bases, leaving 13 bases between them. The CDR3 is 16 residues long. In DNA, the CDR3 is TGTGCCAGCAGCTTCCGACAGGGAGGAAGCACAGATACGCAGTATTTT. As protein: CASSFRQGGSTDTQYF. The variable domain in full, completed from reference TRBV7-9 and TRBJ2-3, reads DTGVSQNPRHKITKRGQNVTFRCDPISEHNRLYWYRQTLGQGPEFLTYFQNEAQLEKSRLLSDRFSAERPKGSFSTLEIQRTEQGDSAMYLCASSFRQGGSTDTQYFGPGTRLTVL.

V and J are TRBV15 and TRBJ1-5; 8 nucleotides match TRBD1. Germline lookup yields CDR1 LNHNV and CDR2 YYDKDF (reference sequence). The CDR3 sequence is 15 residues long. Trimming at V came to 1 base and at J to 5 bases, leaving 4 bases not matched to a gene. The CDR3 coding sequence is TGTGCCACCAGCAGAGGACAGGGGATCGATCAGCCCCAGCATTTT. The encoded protein is CATSRGQGIDQPQHF.

This chain links TRBV7-2 with TRBJ2-7; D may match TRBD1 or TRBD2 (6 bases each). The CDR3 extends over 14 amino acids. CDR1 and CDR2 (germline): SGHTA, FQGNSA. The germline V and J ends were trimmed by 0 bases and 6 bases, with 12 bases remaining between them. DNA for the CDR3: TGTGCCAGCAGCTTAGCCGGGGGCCACGTCGAGCAGTACTTC. Translated: CASSLAGGHVEQYF.

This rearrangement joins TRBV29-1 to TRBJ2-5; D call uncertain. This CDR3 has 12 residues. Trimming stripped 4 bases from V and 2 bases from J, with 8 bases between. Germline V gene data show CDR1 as SQVTM and CDR2 as ANQGSEA. The CDR3 spells CSVGRRQETQYF. The CDR3 DNA is TGCAGCGTTGGAAGGCGGCAAGAGACCCAGTACTTC. Using reference TRBV29-1 and TRBJ2-5 for the parts outside the CDR3, the full variable domain is SAVISQKPSRDICQRGTSLTIQCQVDSQVTMMFWYRQQPGQSLTLIATANQGSEATYESGFVIDKFPISRPNLTFSTLTVSNMSPEDSSIYLCSVGRRQETQYFGPGTRLLVL.

The chain joins TRBV7-9 to TRBJ2-2; 9 bases are a match to TRBD1. This CDR3 has 18 amino acids. Trimming cost V 5 bases and J 0 bases; bases outside gene matches: 10. CDR1 and CDR2 (germline): SEHNR, FQNEAQ (reference sequence). The CDR3 region has the DNA TGTGCCAGCAGCGAACAGGGGGCACTTTCCGCGAACACCGGGGAGCTGTTTTTT. The encoded protein is CASSEQGALSANTGELFF.

The chain couples TRBV2 to TRBJ2-7, with D unclear. V was trimmed by 3 bases and J by 3 bases, leaving 15 bases between them. The CDR3 length is 15 residues. CDR1 is SNHLY, CDR2 FYNNEI, per germline. CDR3 DNA: TGTGCCAGCAGTGATGTAACGTCAACTTACTACGAGCAGTACTTC. The encoded protein is CASSDVTSTYYEQYF.

This clonotype was recorded a few times. The J gene is TRBJ1-2, the V gene TRBV20-1, with D possibly being TRBD1 (6 bases). Per the germline V gene, CDR1 is DFQATT and CDR2 is SNEGSKA (reference sequence). Trimming cost V 3 bases and J 6 bases, with 17 bases left between them. This CDR3 comprises 14 residues. CDR3 protein: CSAREPGRGHGYTF. CDR3 nucleotides: TGCAGTGCTAGGGAACCCGGCAGGGGCCATGGCTACACCTTC.

This clonotype was observed a few times. V usage is TRBV28 and J usage is TRBJ1-2; possibly TRBD1 for D (5 bases). Trimming left V 1 base short and J 6 bases short, with 9 bases between. CDR3 length: 13 residues. Germline V lookup: CDR1 MDHEN, CDR2 SYDVKM. CDR3 loop: CASSLSGRDGYTF. The CDR3 bases are TGTGCCAGCAGTTTATCCGGCAGGGATGGCTACACCTTC.

This clonotype was counted only a few times. Because the CDR3's place on the DNA is in doubt, the DNA is left out and the CDR3 is given as listed by TCRdb. This chain joins TRBV6-2 or TRBV6-3 and TRBJ2-7; the DNA was not compared with TRBD1, the D call given in the table. The CDR3 has 9 amino acids, counting both end residues. Germline V CDR1 and CDR2: MNHEY, SVGEGT. Here the CDR3 reads CAVGTGILF.

The chain joins TRBV6-6 to TRBJ2-5; unclear D gene. TRBJ2-1 matches the DNA end more closely, so the J call is doubtful. The CDR3 sequence is 14 residues long. CDR1 MNHNY and CDR2 SVGAGI come from the germline V gene (reference sequence). DNA for the CDR3: TGTGCCAGCAGTTACTCGGGCAGGCTCAATGAGCAGTTCTTC. The encoded protein is CASSYSGRLNEQFF.

This rearrangement joins TRBV7-9 to TRBJ2-7, with D uncertain. V was clipped by 5 bases and J by 2 bases, with 13 bases between them. Germline CDR1 reads SEHNR; CDR2 reads FQNEAQ (reference sequence). CDR3 length equals 14 residues. The CDR3 bases are TGTGCCAGCAGCCCACGGATTTTAACCTACGAGCAGTACTTC. Protein sequence: CASSPRILTYEQYF.

V usage is TRBV7-9 and J usage is TRBJ2-2; D uncertain. Germline V gene lookup returns CDR1 SEHNR and CDR2 FQNEAQ (reference sequence). The V gene lost 0 bases and the J gene lost 5 bases, with 13 bases spanning the gap. The CDR3 length is 16 residues. CDR3 sequence: CASSLAEKALTGELFF. In DNA, the CDR3 is TGTGCCAGCAGCTTAGCGGAAAAGGCCTTAACCGGGGAGCTGTTTTTT.

This clonotype was recorded a few times. For the CDR3, the DNA is TGTGCCAGCAGTATCGGACAGGGATGGACCTACGAGCAGTACTTC. Translating gives CASSIGQGWTYEQYF. The chain carries TRBV6-2 or TRBV6-3 and TRBJ2-7, with 8 bases identical to TRBD1. From germline, CDR1 is MNHEY and CDR2 SVGEGT. This CDR3 spans 15 amino acids. The ends lost 5 bases at V and 2 bases at J; junction bases unmatched: 8.

The CDR3 sequence is CASSQANLAGSGGRDEQFF. CDR3 nucleotide sequence: TGTGCCAGCAGCCAAGCTAACCTAGCAGGTTCGGGAGGTCGCGATGAGCAGTTCTTC. The rearrangement joins TRBV14 to TRBJ2-5; 7 bases line up with TRBD2. With the DNA end fitting TRBJ2-1 better, the J assignment may be wrong. CDR3 length equals 19 residues. Germline V lookup: CDR1 SGHDN, CDR2 FVKESK.